The source of this TCR beta chain is a study of blood T cell repertoires in COVID-19 (dated by TCRdb to about 2020). Regarding the research as a whole: Samples covering the acute and convalescent phases of COVID-19 were provided by collaborators in the United States, Italy and Spain. The prospective study material was composed of cDNA or gDNA derived from T cells, B-cell-depleted T cells, or PBMCs. Subjects who had been exposed to COVID-19, were actively infected with it, or had recovered from it provided the deeply sampled blood TCRbeta repertoires that made up the dataset. The repertoires were released in a freely available public database meant as a resource for research on the immune response to SARS-CoV-2. Samples came from the ongoing ImmuneRACE study (first 160 participants) plus 1,254 subjects from 6 global collaborators. Nearly every sample came with metadata listing a de-identified subject ID, COVID-19 status, age in years and sex. Where available, HLA class I and class II types were obtained from metadata supplied by the sample provider rather than from assay-based typing.

Whole blood was collected in K2EDTA tubes by collaborating institutions according to the institutions' own protocols. For TCRbeta analysis, collaborators shipped samples in one of three forms: frozen whole blood, isolated PBMCs, or DNA extracted from either of those sample types. What the work shows at the level of the full study, not this receptor alone: The amount of clinical and demographic metadata varied by source and participant and was provided uncurated.

Concerning this clone: Its antigen has not been determined. The record has no base qualities; no much larger clone is one base away.

TCRbeta CDR3 regions were amplified from genomic DNA using the immunoSEQ Assay, a bias-controlled multiplex PCR. Processing in the source paper ran as follows. Nucleated cell counts per sample were estimated from amplification of reference gene primers within the assay. To quantify the absolute abundance of each unique TCRbeta CDR3 rearrangement, sequence reads were collapsed and filtered. Productive Simpson clonality was computed per sample as the square root of Simpson's diversity index over productive rearrangements. What TCRdb holds here is the immuneACCESS table cut down to in-frame rearrangements. Part of the clones is not present; checked against another copy, under half of the missing clones reflect an unresolved V gene, and the others are unexplained. V, J and clone size were drawn from that table, and D and trimming were deduced from the DNA. In this sample the table shows some 45,000 clones, approximately 86% of which occur a single time. The top ten clones comprise roughly 8.2% of the sample.

The germline V gene gives CDR1 as SGHRS and CDR2 as YFSETQ. V trim: 6 bases; J trim: 5 bases; unmatched bases: 8. The CDR3, cysteine through phenylalanine, is 14 amino acids long. The entry retains the CDR3 DNA only, 42 bases that are in frame from base 1. The sample consisted of peripheral blood. This TCR was sampled from an older man in a cohort sampled during active COVID-19. Rearrangement joined TRBV5-1 to TRBJ2-7, with 10 bases matching TRBD1. The CDR3 reads as follows: CASTKDRGMDEQYF. At the DNA level, the sequence is TGCGCCAGCACCAAGGACAGGGGGATGGACGAGCAGTACTTC.